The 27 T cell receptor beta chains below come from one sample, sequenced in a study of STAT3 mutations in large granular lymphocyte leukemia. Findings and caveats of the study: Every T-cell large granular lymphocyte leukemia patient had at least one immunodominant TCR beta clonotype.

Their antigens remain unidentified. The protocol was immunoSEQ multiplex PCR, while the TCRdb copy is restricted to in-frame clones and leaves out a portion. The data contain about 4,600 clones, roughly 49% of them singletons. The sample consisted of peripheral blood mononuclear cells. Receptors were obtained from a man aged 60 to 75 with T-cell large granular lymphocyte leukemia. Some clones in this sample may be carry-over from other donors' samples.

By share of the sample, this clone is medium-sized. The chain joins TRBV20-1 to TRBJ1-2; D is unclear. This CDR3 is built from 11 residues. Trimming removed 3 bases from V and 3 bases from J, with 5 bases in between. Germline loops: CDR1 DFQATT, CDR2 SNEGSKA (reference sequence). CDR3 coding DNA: TGCAGTGCTAGTACAGACTATGGCTACACCTTC. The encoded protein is CSASTDYGYTF.

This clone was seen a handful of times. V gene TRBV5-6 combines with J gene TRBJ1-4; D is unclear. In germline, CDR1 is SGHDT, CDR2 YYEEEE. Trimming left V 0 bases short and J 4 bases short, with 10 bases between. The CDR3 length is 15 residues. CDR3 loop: CASSLAASNNEKLFF. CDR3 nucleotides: TGTGCCAGCAGCTTGGCAGCCAGCAATAATGAAAAACTGTTTTTT.

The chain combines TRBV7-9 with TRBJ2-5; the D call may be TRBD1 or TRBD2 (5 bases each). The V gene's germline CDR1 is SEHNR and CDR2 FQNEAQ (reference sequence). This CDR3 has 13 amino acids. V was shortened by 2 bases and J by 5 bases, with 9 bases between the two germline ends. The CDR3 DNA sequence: TGTGCCAGCAGCTTATCGGGGACGGAGACCCAGTACTTC. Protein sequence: CASSLSGTETQYF.

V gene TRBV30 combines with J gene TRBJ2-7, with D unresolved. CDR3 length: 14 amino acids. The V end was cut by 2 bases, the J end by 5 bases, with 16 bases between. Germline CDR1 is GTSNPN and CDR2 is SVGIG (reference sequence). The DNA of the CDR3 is TGTGCCTGGAGTACCCGCTGGACCTGGGACGAGCAGTACGTC. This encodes CAWSTRWTWDEQYV.

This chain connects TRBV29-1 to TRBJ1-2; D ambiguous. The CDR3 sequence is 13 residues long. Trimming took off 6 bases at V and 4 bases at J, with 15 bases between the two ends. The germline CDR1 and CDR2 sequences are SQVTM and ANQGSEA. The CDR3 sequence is CSVREGGIYGYTF. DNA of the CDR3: TGCAGCGTCCGGGAAGGAGGAATCTATGGCTACACCTTC.

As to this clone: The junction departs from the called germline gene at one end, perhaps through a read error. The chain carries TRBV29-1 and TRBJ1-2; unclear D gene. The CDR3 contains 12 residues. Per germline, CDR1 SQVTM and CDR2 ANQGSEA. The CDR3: CSVGIANYGYIF. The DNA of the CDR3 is TGCAGCGTCGGTATAGCTAACTATGGCTACATCTTC.

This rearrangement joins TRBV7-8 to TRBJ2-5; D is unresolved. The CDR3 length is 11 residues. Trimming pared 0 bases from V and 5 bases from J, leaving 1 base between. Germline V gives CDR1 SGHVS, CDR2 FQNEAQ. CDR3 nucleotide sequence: TGTGCCAGCAGCTTAGCGGAGACCCAGTACTTC. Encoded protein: CASSLAETQYF.

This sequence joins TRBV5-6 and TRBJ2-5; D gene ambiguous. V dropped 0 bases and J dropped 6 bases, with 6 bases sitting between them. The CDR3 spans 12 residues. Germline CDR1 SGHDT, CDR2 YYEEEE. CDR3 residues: CASSLASQTQYF. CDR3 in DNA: TGTGCCAGCAGCTTGGCCTCCCAGACCCAGTACTTC.

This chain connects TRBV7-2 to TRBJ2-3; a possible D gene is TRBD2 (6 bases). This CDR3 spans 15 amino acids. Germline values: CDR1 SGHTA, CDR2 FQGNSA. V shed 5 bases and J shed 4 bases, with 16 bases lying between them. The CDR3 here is CASSLGGYSSDTQYF. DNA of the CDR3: TGTGCCAGCAGCCTGGGGGGTTATAGTTCAGATACGCAGTATTTT. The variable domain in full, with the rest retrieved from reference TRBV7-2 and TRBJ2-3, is GAGVSQSPSNKVTEKGKDVELRCDPISGHTALYWYRQSLGQGLEFLIYFQGNSAPDKSGLPSDRFSAERTGGSVSTLTIQRTQQEDSAVYLCASSLGGYSSDTQYFGPGTRLTVL.

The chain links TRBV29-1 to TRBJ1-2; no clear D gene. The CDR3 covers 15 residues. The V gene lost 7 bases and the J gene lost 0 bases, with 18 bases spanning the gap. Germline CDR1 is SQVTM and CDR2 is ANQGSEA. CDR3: CSAESPRGTNYGYTF. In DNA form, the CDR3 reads TGCAGCGCCGAATCCCCACGGGGTACTAACTATGGCTACACCTTC.

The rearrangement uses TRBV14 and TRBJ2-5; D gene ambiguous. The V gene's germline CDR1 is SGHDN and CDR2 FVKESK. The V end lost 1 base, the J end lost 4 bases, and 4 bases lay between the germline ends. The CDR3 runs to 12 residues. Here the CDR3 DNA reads TGTGCCAGCAGCCAAGGAATAGAGACCCAGTACTTC. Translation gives CASSQGIETQYF.

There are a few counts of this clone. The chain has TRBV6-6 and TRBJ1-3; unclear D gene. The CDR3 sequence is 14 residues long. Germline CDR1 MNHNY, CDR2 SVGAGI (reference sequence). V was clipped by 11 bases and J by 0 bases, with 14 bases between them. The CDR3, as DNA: TGTGCCTCGGCCAGGTCCGGCTCTGGAAACACCATATATTTT. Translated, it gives CASARSGSGNTIYF.

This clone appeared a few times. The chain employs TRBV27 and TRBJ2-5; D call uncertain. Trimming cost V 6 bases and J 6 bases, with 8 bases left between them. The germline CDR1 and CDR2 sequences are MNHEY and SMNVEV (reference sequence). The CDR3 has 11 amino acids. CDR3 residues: CASRIRKTQYF. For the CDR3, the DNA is TGTGCCAGCAGGATAAGGAAGACCCAGTACTTC.

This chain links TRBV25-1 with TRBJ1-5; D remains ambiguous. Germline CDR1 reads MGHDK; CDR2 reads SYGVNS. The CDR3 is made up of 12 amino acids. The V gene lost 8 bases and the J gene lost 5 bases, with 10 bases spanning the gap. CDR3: CASAYSDQPQHF. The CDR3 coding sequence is TGTGCCAGCGCATACAGCGATCAGCCCCAGCATTTT. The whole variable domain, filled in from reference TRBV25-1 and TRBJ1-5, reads EADIYQTPRYLVIGTGKKITLECSQTMGHDKMYWYQQDPGMELHLIHYSYGVNSTEKGDLSSESTVSRIRTEHFPLTLESARPSHTSQYLCASAYSDQPQHFGDGTRLSIL.

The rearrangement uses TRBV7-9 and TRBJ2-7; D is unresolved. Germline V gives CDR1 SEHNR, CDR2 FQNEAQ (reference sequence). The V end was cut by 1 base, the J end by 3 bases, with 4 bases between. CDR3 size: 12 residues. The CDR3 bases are TGTGCCAGCAGCTTAGTAAGCTACGAGCAGTACGTC. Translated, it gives CASSLVSYEQYV.

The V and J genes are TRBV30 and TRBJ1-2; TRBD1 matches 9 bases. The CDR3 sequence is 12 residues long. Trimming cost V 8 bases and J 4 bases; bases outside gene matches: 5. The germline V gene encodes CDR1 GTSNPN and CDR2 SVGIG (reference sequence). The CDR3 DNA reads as TGTGCCCGAACGACAGGGGGCTATGGCTACACCTTC. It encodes CARTTGGYGYTF.

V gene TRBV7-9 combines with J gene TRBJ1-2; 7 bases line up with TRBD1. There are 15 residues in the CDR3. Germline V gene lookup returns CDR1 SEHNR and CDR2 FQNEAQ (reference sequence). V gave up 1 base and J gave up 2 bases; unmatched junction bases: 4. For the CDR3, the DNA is TGTGCCAGCAGCTTAGGGGACAGAGGAAACTATGGCTACACCTTC. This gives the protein CASSLGDRGNYGYTF.

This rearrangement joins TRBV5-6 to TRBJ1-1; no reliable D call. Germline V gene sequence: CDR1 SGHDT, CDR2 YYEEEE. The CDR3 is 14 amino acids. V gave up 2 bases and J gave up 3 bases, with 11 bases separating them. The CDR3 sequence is CASSFRSAYTEAFF. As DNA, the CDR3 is TGTGCCAGCAGCTTTCGATCCGCTTACACTGAAGCTTTCTTT.

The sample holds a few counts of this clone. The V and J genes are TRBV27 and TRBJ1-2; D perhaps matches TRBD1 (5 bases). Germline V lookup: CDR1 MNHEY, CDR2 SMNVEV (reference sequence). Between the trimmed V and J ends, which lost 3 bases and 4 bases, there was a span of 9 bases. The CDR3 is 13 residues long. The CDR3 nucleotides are TGTGCCAGCAGTTTGTGGGACGGCTATGGCTACACCTTC. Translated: CASSLWDGYGYTF.

Here the CDR3 DNA reads TGCGCCAGCAGAGTATTCAGGGACTCGAGCTATGGCTACACCTTC. It is translated as CASRVFRDSSYGYTF. The V and J genes are TRBV5-1 and TRBJ1-2, with a weak D call TRBD1 (5 bases). V gave up 5 bases and J gave up 4 bases, with 18 bases separating them. CDR3 length equals 15 residues. Germline-derived CDR1 and CDR2 are SGHRS and YFSETQ.

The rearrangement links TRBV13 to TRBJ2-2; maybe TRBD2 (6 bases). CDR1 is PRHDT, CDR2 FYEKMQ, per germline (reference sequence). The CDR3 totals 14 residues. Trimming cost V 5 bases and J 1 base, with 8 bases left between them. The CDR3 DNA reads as TGTGCCAGCAGCCGGGGACTGAACACCGGGGAGCTGTTTTTT. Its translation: CASSRGLNTGELFF.

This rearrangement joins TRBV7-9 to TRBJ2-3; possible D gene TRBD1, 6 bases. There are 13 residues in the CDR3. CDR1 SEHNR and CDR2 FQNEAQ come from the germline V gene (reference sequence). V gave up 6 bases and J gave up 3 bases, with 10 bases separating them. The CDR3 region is CASRHRETDTQYF. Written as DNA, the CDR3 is TGTGCCAGCAGACACAGGGAAACAGATACGCAGTATTTT.

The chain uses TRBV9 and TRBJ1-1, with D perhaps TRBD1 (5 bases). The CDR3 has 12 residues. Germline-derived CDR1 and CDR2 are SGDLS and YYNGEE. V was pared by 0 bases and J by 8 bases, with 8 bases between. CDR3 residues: CASSVEGQEAFF. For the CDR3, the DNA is TGTGCCAGCAGCGTAGAGGGGCAGGAAGCTTTCTTT. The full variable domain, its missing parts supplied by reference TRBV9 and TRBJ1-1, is DSGVTQTPKHLITATGQRVTLRCSPRSGDLSVYWYQQSLDQGLQFLIQYYNGEERAKGNILERFSAQQFPDLHSELNLSSLELGDSALYFCASSVEGQEAFFGQGTRLTVV.

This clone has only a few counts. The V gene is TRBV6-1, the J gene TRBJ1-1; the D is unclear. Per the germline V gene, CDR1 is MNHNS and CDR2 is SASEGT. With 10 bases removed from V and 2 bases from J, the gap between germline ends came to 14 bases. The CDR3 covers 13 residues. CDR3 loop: CATKEGYNTEAFF. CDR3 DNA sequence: TGTGCCACTAAAGAGGGCTATAACACTGAAGCTTTCTTT.

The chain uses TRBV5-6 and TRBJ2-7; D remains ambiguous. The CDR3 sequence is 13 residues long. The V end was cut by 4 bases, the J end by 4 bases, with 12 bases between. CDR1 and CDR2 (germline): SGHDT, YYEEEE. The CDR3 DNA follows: TGTGCCAGCAGCCCTCTGGTAGAGTACGAGCAGTACGTC. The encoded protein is CASSPLVEYEQYV.

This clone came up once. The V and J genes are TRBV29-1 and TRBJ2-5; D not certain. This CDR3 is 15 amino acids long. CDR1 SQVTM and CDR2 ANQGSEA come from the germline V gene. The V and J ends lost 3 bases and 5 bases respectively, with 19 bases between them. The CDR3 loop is CSVEAWSPPRETQYF. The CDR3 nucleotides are TGCAGCGTTGAGGCCTGGAGCCCTCCGCGTGAGACCCAGTACTTC.

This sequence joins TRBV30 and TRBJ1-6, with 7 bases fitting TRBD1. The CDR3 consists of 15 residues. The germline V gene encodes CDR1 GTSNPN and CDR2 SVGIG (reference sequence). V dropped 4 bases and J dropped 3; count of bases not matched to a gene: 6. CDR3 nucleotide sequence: TGTGCCTGGAACACCGGGACAGTCTATAATTCACCCCTCCACTTT. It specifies CAWNTGTVYNSPLHF.